The clone carrying this T cell receptor beta chain has a single count. V dropped 8 bases and J dropped 4 bases, with 13 bases sitting between them. The length of the CDR3 is 13 residues. CDR1 and CDR2 (germline): MNHEY, SVGAGI. This entry comes from a study of blood T cell repertoires in COVID-19. Assay used: immunoSEQ multiplex PCR; TCRdb lists only in-frame clones, some missing. The top ten clones hold less than 9% of a sample with 150,000 to 200,000 clones, about 85% of them seen once. The specimen sequenced was peripheral blood. The receptor's source is a woman aged 60-75 years with acute or convalescent COVID-19. V usage is TRBV6-5 and J usage is TRBJ2-3; D may be TRBD2 (5 bases). In nucleotides, the CDR3 is TGTGCCAGCCGCTCCATACTAGCAGATACGCAGTATTTT. It encodes CASRSILADTQYF.